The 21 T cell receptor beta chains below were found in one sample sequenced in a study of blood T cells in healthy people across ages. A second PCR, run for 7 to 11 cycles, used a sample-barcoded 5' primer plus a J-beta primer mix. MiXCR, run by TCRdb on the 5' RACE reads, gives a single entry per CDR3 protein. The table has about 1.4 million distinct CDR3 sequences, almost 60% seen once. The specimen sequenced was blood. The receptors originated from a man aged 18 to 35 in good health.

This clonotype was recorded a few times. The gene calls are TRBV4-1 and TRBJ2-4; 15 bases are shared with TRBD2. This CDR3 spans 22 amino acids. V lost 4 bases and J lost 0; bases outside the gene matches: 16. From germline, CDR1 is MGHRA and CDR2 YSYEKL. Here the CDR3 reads CASSPAGLAGGLNMLAKNIQYF. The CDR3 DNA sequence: TGCGCCAGCAGCCCTGCGGGACTAGCGGGGGGCCTCAATATGCTAGCCAAAAACATTCAGTACTTC.

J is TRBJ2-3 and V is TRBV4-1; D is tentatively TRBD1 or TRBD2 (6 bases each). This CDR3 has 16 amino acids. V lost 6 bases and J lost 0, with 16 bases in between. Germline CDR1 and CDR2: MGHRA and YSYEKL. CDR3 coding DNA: TGCGCCAGCAGTTTCCGTGGAGGGGGTAGCACAGATACGCAGTATTTT. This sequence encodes CASSFRGGGSTDTQYF.

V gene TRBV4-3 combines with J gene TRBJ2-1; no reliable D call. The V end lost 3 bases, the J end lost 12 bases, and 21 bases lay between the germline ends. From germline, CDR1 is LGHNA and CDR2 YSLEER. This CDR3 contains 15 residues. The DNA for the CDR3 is TGCGCCAGCAGCCATGAATCCAAGCGTCGGAACGGGCAGTTCTTC. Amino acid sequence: CASSHESKRRNGQFF.

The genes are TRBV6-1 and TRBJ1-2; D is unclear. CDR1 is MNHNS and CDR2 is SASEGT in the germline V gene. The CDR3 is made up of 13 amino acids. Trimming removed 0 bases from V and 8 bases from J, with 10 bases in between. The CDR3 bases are TGTGCCAGCAGTGAAGCGGCCAGAGACGGCTACACCTTC. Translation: CASSEAARDGYTF.

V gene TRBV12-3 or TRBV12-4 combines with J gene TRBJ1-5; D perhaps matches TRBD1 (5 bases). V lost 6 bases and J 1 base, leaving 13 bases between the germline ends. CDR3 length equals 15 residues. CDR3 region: CASRNNRDSNQPQHF. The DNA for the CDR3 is TGTGCCAGCAGAAACAACCGGGACAGCAATCAGCCCCAGCATTTT.

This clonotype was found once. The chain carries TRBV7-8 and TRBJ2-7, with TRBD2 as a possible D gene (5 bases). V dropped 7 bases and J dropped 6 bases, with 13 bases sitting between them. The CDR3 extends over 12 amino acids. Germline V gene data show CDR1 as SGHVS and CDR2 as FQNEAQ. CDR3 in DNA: TGTGCCAGCAAATCACCGGCGGGCGAGCAGTACTTC. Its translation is CASKSPAGEQYF.

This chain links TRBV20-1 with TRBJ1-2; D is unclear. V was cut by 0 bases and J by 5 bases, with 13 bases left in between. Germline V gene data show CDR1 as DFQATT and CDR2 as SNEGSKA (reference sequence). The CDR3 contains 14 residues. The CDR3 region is CSARDPRDVYGYTF. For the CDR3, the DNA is TGCAGTGCTAGAGATCCTCGAGACGTATATGGCTACACCTTC.

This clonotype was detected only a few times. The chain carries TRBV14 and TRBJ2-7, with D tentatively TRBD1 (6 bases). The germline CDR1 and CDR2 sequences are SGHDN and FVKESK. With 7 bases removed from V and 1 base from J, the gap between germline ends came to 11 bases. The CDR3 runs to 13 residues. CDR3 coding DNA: TGTGCCAGCAAGTCAGGGGAGTCCTACGAGCAGTACTTC. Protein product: CASKSGESYEQYF.

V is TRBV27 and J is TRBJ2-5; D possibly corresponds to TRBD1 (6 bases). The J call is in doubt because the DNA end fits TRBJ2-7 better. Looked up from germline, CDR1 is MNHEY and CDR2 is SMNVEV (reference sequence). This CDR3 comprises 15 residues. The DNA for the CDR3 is TGTGCCAGCAGCTATCAGGGGCCTCCGACCTACGAGCAGTACTTC. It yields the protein CASSYQGPPTYEQYF.

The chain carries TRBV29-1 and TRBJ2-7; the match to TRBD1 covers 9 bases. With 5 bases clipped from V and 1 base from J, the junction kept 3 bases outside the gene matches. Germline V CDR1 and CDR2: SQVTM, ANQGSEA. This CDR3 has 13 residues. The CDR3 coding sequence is TGCAGCGTTCAGGGACAGGGTTCCTACGAGCAGTACTTC. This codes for CSVQGQGSYEQYF.

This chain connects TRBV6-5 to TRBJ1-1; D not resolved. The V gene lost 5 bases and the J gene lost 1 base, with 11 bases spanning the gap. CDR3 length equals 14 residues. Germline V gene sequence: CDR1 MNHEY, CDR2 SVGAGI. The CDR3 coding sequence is TGTGCCAGCAGTCCGAATAGACAGAACACTGAAGCTTTCTTT. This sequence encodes CASSPNRQNTEAFF.

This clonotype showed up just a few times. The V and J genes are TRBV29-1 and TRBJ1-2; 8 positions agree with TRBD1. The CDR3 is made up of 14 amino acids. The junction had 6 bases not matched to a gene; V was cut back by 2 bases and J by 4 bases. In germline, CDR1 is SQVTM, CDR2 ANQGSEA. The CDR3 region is CSVEPRGRVYGYTF. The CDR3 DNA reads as TGCAGCGTTGAACCCAGGGGGCGCGTCTATGGCTACACCTTC.

CDR3 region: CASSVGLINEQFF. The CDR3 bases are TGTGCCAGCAGTGTTGGACTAATCAATGAGCAGTTCTTC. V usage is TRBV12-3 or TRBV12-4 and J usage is TRBJ2-1; D may be TRBD2 (6 bases). CDR3 length: 13 amino acids. The ends were cut back, 5 bases at V and 6 bases at J, with 11 bases in the middle.

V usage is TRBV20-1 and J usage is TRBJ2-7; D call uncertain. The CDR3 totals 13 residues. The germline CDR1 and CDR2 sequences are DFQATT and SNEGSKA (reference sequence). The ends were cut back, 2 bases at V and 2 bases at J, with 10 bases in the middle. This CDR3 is CSARNVRTYEQYF. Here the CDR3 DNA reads TGCAGTGCTAGAAATGTCCGTACCTACGAGCAGTACTTC.

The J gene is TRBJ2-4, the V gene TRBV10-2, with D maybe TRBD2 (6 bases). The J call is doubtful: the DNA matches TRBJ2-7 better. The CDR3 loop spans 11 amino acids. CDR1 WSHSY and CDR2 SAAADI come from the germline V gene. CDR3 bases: TGCGCCACCCGCGGAGGGAACGAGCAGTACTTC. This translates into CATRGGNEQYF.

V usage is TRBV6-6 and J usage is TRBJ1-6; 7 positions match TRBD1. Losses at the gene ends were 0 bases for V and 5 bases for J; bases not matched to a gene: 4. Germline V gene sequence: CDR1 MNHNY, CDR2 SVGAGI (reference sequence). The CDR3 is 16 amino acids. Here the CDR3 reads CASSYSRTGDNSPLHF. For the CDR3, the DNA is TGTGCCAGCAGTTACTCGCGGACAGGCGATAATTCACCCCTCCACTTT.

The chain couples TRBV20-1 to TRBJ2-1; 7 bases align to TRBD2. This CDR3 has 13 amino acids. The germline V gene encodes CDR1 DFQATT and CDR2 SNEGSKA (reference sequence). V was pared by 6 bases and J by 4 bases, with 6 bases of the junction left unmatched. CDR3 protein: CSARDYEYNEQFF. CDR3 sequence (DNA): TGCAGTGCCAGGGACTACGAATACAATGAGCAGTTCTTC.

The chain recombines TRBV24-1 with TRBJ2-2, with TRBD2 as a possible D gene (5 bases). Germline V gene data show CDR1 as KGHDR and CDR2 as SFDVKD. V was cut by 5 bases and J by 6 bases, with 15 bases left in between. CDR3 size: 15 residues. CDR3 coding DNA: TGTGCCACCAGTGGAGTTACGGGGAGACCCGGGGAGCTGTTTTTT. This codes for CATSGVTGRPGELFF.

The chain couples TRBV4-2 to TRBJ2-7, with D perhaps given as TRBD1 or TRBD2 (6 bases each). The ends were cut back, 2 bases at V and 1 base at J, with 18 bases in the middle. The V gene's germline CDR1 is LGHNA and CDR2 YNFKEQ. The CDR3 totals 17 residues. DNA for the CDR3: TGTGCCAGCAGCCAACTGGGGGGCCGGGACCCTTCCTACGAGCAGTACTTC. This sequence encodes CASSQLGGRDPSYEQYF.

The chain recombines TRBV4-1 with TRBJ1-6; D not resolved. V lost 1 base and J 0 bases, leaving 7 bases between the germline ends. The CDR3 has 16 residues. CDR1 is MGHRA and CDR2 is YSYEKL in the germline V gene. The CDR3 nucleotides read TGCGCCAGCAGCCAAGGAGAAAGCTCCTATAATTCACCCCTCCACTTT. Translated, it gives CASSQGESSYNSPLHF.

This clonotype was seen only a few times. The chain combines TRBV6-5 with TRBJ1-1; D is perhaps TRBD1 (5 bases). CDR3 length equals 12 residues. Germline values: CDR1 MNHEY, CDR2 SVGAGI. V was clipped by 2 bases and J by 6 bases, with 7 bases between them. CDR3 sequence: CASSYPGAEAFF. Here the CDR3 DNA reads TGTGCCAGCAGTTACCCGGGGGCTGAAGCTTTCTTT.